These 21 T cell receptor beta chains originate from one sample sequenced in a study of blood T cell repertoires in COVID-19. Profiling relied on immunoSEQ multiplex PCR, and the TCRdb table lists in-frame clones only, not all of them. The sample records roughly 310,000 clones, around nine tenths being singletons. Sequencing was performed on peripheral blood. The receptors here all came from a woman aged 50 to 60 with active or convalescent COVID-19.

V gene TRBV28 combines with J gene TRBJ1-2; maybe TRBD1 (6 bases). CDR1 is MDHEN and CDR2 is SYDVKM in the germline V gene. Trimming took 5 bases from V and 8 from J, leaving 18 bases between them. CDR3 length: 14 residues. CDR3 coding DNA: TGTGCCAGCAGTCGTCTCGTACAGGGTTGGGGCTACACCTTC. Residues: CASSRLVQGWGYTF.

This chain links TRBV4-3 with TRBJ1-1; maybe TRBD1 (6 bases). This CDR3 has 15 residues. The germline V gene encodes CDR1 LGHNA and CDR2 YSLEER. The V end was cut by 0 bases, the J end by 3 bases, with 11 bases between. The CDR3 DNA is TGCGCCAGCAGCCAAGACCGGGGGGCGGACACTGAAGCTTTCTTT. Its protein product is CASSQDRGADTEAFF.

The genes are TRBV7-2 and TRBJ2-7, with 10 bases that match TRBD1. The CDR3 is 14 amino acids. The germline V gene encodes CDR1 SGHTA and CDR2 FQGNSA. The J segment lost 4 bases and the V segment lost 3 bases, leaving 3 bases of the junction unmatched. CDR3 sequence reads: CASSFDRGRYEQYF. Written as DNA, the CDR3 is TGTGCCAGCAGCTTTGACAGGGGGCGGTACGAGCAGTACTTC.

For this clone: The same CDR3 can be traced to other DNA sequences in this sample. The gene calls are TRBV27 and TRBJ1-6; D is undetermined. V dropped 2 bases and J dropped 6 bases, with 2 bases sitting between them. Germline CDR1 is MNHEY and CDR2 is SMNVEV (reference sequence). The length of the CDR3 is 12 residues. As DNA, the CDR3 is TGTGCCAGCAGTTTACTTAATTCACCCCTCCACTTT. It codes for CASSLLNSPLHF.

The chain links TRBV10-3 to TRBJ2-7, with 9 positions matching TRBD2. Germline V lookup: CDR1 ENHRY, CDR2 SYGVKD. Unmatched junction bases numbered 7, after V lost 11 bases and J lost 2 bases. There are 13 residues in the CDR3. The DNA of the CDR3 is TGTGCCGCGAGCGGGAGGATAACCTACGAGCAGTACTTC. Protein product: CAASGRITYEQYF.

The rearrangement uses TRBV6-5 and TRBJ1-3; D is undetermined. V was pared by 8 bases and J by 0 bases, with 8 bases between. The germline V gene encodes CDR1 MNHEY and CDR2 SVGAGI. CDR3 length: 13 residues. The CDR3, as DNA: TGTGCCAGCCAACAGATCTCTGGAAACACCATATATTTT. Amino acid sequence: CASQQISGNTIYF.

The rearrangement joins TRBV18 to TRBJ2-2, with 9 bases that match TRBD2. V lost 3 bases, J lost 6 bases, and 8 bases stayed unmatched. The CDR3 runs to 16 residues. Germline CDR1 KGHSH, CDR2 LQKENI. CDR3 sequence (DNA): TGTGCCAGCTCACCTTTCCAGCGGGAGGCCTCCGGGGAGCTGTTTTTT. Protein: CASSPFQREASGELFF.

The chain combines TRBV19 with TRBJ1-2; TRBD1 matches at 9 bases. With V trimmed by 0 bases and J by 3 bases, 2 bases remained unmatched. The germline CDR1 and CDR2 sequences are LNHDA and SQIVND (reference sequence). CDR3 length: 15 residues. The chain's CDR3 is CASSIETGGHYGYTF. CDR3 sequence (DNA): TGTGCCAGTAGTATAGAAACAGGGGGCCACTATGGCTACACCTTC. Full variable domain (rest looked up from reference TRBV19 and TRBJ1-2): DGGITQSPKYLFRKEGQNVTLSCEQNLNHDAMYWYRQDPGQGLRLIYYSQIVNDFQKGDIAEGYSVSREKKESFPLTVTSAQKNPTAFYLCASSIETGGHYGYTFGSGTRLTVV.

This chain joins TRBV7-6 and TRBJ1-3; a possible D gene is TRBD1 (5 bases). Per germline, CDR1 SGHVS and CDR2 FNYEAQ. This CDR3 comprises 17 residues. Trimming cost V 4 bases and J 0 bases, with 16 bases left between them. CDR3 in DNA: TGTGCCAGCAGCTCCCACCGGGGGACCGACTCTGGAAACACCATATATTTT. It specifies CASSSHRGTDSGNTIYF.

The V call is TRBV5-5, the J call TRBJ2-7; 9 bases fit TRBD1. Trimming cost V 0 bases and J 3 bases; bases outside gene matches: 4. This CDR3 contains 15 residues. Germline lookup yields CDR1 SGHKS and CDR2 YYEKEE (reference sequence). The CDR3 nucleotides read TGTGCCAGCAGCTTGGACGGGACAGGGAACTACGAGCAGTACTTC. Translated, it gives CASSLDGTGNYEQYF.

This rearrangement joins TRBV9 to TRBJ2-1; the D is unclear. This CDR3 spans 13 amino acids. Trimming removed 0 bases from V and 6 bases from J, with 7 bases in between. CDR1 SGDLS and CDR2 YYNGEE come from the germline V gene. The CDR3, as DNA: TGTGCCAGCAGCGTAGCACGGGTCAATGAGCAGTTCTTC. Its protein is CASSVARVNEQFF.

The gene calls are TRBV6-5 and TRBJ2-5; tentative D call: TRBD2 (5 bases). V lost 0 bases and J 0 bases, leaving 8 bases between the germline ends. This CDR3 spans 15 amino acids. The germline gives CDR1 MNHEY, CDR2 SVGAGI. CDR3 DNA sequence: TGTGCCAGCAGTTACTCGGCGGGTTACCAAGAGACCCAGTACTTC. Its translation is CASSYSAGYQETQYF.

The CDR3 nucleotides are TGTGCCAGCAGCCCCAGCTCAGTACGGGTCTACTATGGCTACACCTTC. Its protein is CASSPSSVRVYYGYTF. The V call is TRBV3-1 (or the pseudogene TRBV3-2), the J call TRBJ1-2; D is undetermined. The CDR3 runs 16 residues. The germline gives CDR1 LGHDT, CDR2 YNNKEL (reference sequence). Trimming shortened V by 4 bases and J by 3 bases, and 18 bases separated the two germline ends.

The chain uses TRBV30 and TRBJ2-7; D possibly corresponds to TRBD2 (6 bases). The V and J ends lost 6 bases and 4 bases respectively, with 13 bases between them. CDR1 is GTSNPN, CDR2 SVGIG, per germline (reference sequence). The CDR3 runs 12 residues. The chain's CDR3 is CACTGTPYEQYF. DNA for the CDR3: TGTGCCTGTACCGGGACTCCATACGAGCAGTACTTC.

The chain joins TRBV27 to TRBJ2-6; 9 bases align to TRBD1. The CDR3 is 17 amino acids. V trimming: 3 bases; J trimming: 0 bases; junction bases outside the gene matches: 3. Germline assignment: CDR1 MNHEY and CDR2 SMNVEV (reference sequence). The CDR3 DNA reads TGTGCCAGCAGTTTCCGGGACAGGGTCTCTGGGGCCAACGTCCTGACTTTC. Translating it yields CASSFRDRVSGANVLTF.

A single count supports this clone. The chain joins TRBV6-1 to TRBJ1-5; 7 bases match TRBD1. V lost 2 bases and J lost 5; bases outside the gene matches: 3. Germline V gene data show CDR1 as MNHNS and CDR2 as SASEGT. The CDR3 is made up of 14 amino acids. CDR3 in amino acids: CASSERGRDQPQHF. The CDR3 DNA is TGTGCCAGCAGTGAAAGGGGGCGGGATCAGCCCCAGCATTTT.

The V and J genes are TRBV7-3 and TRBJ2-3; 9 nucleotides match TRBD2. The germline V gene encodes CDR1 SGHTA and CDR2 FQGTGA. With 5 bases clipped from V and 0 bases from J, the junction kept 6 bases outside the gene matches. The CDR3 runs 16 residues. The CDR3 sequence: CASSAIAGASTDTQYF. In DNA, the CDR3 is TGTGCCAGCAGCGCCATAGCGGGAGCGAGCACAGATACGCAGTATTTT.

The chain recombines TRBV12-3 or TRBV12-4 with TRBJ2-2; possibly TRBD1 for D (6 bases). The CDR3 sequence is 13 residues long. V gave up 6 bases and J gave up 5 bases, with 10 bases separating them. The CDR3 sequence: CASSFGQTGELFF. The CDR3, as DNA: TGTGCCAGCAGCTTCGGACAGACCGGGGAGCTGTTTTTT.

This chain connects TRBV19 to TRBJ1-1; 8 bases match TRBD1. The CDR3 runs to 14 residues. The J segment lost 6 bases and the V segment lost 7 bases, leaving 10 bases of the junction unmatched. Germline V CDR1 and CDR2: LNHDA, SQIVND (reference sequence). Here the CDR3 DNA reads TGTGCCAGTATCTCGACAGGGGCCACCCCTGAAGCTTTCTTT. Its protein is CASISTGATPEAFF.

This clone was observed a handful of times. The sample has other DNA sequences that encode this CDR3 too. The chain carries TRBV28 and TRBJ1-4; 8 nucleotides line up with TRBD1. The germline V gene has CDR1 MDHEN and CDR2 SYDVKM. J was trimmed by 8 bases and V by 2 bases; bases with no gene match: 4. This CDR3 spans 14 amino acids. CDR3 residues: CASSLQGAVEKLFF. CDR3 coding DNA: TGTGCCAGCAGTTTACAGGGGGCGGTGGAAAAACTGTTTTTT.

The chain combines TRBV18 with TRBJ1-1; 7 positions agree with TRBD1. Germline CDR1 KGHSH, CDR2 LQKENI. Trimming cost V 3 bases and J 1 base; bases outside gene matches: 5. This CDR3 contains 15 residues. The CDR3 DNA follows: TGTGCCAGCTCACCCTCGGGACAGCCGAACACTGAAGCTTTCTTT. Translated: CASSPSGQPNTEAFF.